The sequence of this T cell receptor beta chain was determined in a study of shared clonotypes between healthy human individuals (dated by TCRdb to the early 2020s). About the full investigation: A couple of women and three men aged 18 to 49 years were included in the cohort. Different laboratories and diverse techniques were used to prepare libraries and sequence TCR repertoires, to increase sequencing depth and limit assay-specific biases. Per donor, leukapheresis produced somewhere between about 0.94 and 9.5 billion PBMCs. Blood TCR repertoires of several healthy adults were deeply sequenced to estimate repertoire size and the extent of clonotype sharing between individuals. For each donor, CD4 naive and CD4 memory were each given three plates, CD8 naive was given two plates, and CD8 memory was given one plate.

The V end loses 2 bases and the J end loses 8 bases, and a stretch of 21 bases separates them. The CDR3 measures 16 amino acids from cysteine to phenylalanine. The read is trimmed to its CDR3 DNA, 48 bases read in frame from base 1. For CDR1 and CDR2, the germline V gene lists SNHLY and FYNNEI. The donors were healthy, HIV-negative adults with no recently reported acute infections or vaccinations. Every donor was a Caucasian adult living in Nashville, Tennessee, USA. Magnetic negative selection was used to enrich CD4+ T cells, after which naive cells were positively selected on CD45RA and the negative fraction became the memory subset. After blood collection by leukapheresis, PBMCs were isolated using Ficoll-Histopaque density gradient centrifugation and then cryopreserved in the vapor phase of liquid nitrogen. Purity and quantity of every magnetically sorted T cell population were checked by analytical flow cytometry. From each sorted fraction, genomic DNA was isolated and quantified by UV absorbance on a Nanodrop 2000c.

What the work shows at the level of the full study, not this receptor alone: The genetic and exposure-history diversity represented was limited by the small number of donors. Estimated clonotype richness was generally larger for naive than for memory subsets. Sampling was restricted to blood, and TCR repertoires in tissues likely differ from the TCR repertoires found in blood. Higher generation probabilities were observed for clonotypes shared by all four sorted-subset donors than for non-shared clonotypes. Pairwise subsampling indicated that sequencing depth was expected to affect the degree of clonotype sharing among donors. Incomplete sequencing was indicated by rarefaction of sorted-subset datasets, despite the large sequencing depth. When several donors were compared, the shared fraction of clonotypes was about 5.4% for naive CD4, roughly 3.4% for naive CD8, 2.3% for memory CD4, and roughly 0.43% for memory CD8.

TCR CDR3 regions were amplified from genomic DNA by multiplex PCR using the deep immunoSEQ assay. Genomic DNA extracted from each cell subset was distributed evenly over all wells of several immunoSEQ 96-well plates, and each plate served as one replicate. For sorted subsets, around 200 ng genomic DNA, equal to tens of thousands of T cell genomes, was loaded into each replicate PCR. Purified libraries were quantified with a Qubit 3.0 fluorometer, sized on a Bioanalyzer 2100, and re-quantified with the KAPA Library Quantification kit. Every immunoSEQ 96-well plate was sequenced on a dedicated single-read 150-cycle Illumina NextSeq 550 flow cell. The paper's processing steps were these. Because the immunoSEQ output included only junctional sequences and no quality scores, the filtering could not be the same as the filtering used for full-length reads. To assign V/J genes and CDR3, sequences were annotated using PyIR, a Python wrapper for IgBLAST v1.9, with IMGT germline references. Reads with weak V/J assignments (E-value above 1e-6), missing CDR3, stop codons, out-of-frame junctions, or ambiguous translated residues were removed. V3J clonotypes were defined as sequences sharing the same inferred V gene, J gene, and CDR3 amino acid sequence. Percentage overlap between repertoires was calculated by dividing the number of shared unique clonotypes by the size of the smaller repertoire. Three approaches were used to assess repertoire richness: RTK rarefaction, the Chao1 estimator, and Recon v2.1 estimates of unobserved clonotypes. OLGA was used to compute generation probabilities for all TCRbeta clonotypes that the gDNA method yielded from a handful of donors. This immuneACCESS table, as held by TCRdb, lists in-frame sequences with V and J called but not all clones. Of the missing ones, under half trace to an unresolved V gene in checked studies; the others have no known cause. The V and J calls and clone size were taken over from that table, and D and trimming were inferred from the DNA. For this sample there are around 510,000 clones; about 96% appear just once. The top ten clones comprise approximately 0.06% of the sample.

About this clone itself: Its specific antigen is unknown. Base qualities were left out, and no much larger clone turns up one base away.

The rearranged chain carries TRBV2 and TRBJ1-2, with no confident D gene call. This clonotype was sampled from a woman in her 30s in good health. Sequenced: naive CD4+ T cells sorted from blood. Read against the paper, the sample's cell subset or site label means: CD45RA+ positively selected. The DNA is TGTGCCAGCAGTGAAAGTACTATACAAGAGGTGGGAGGCTACACCTTC. Translated, this is CASSESTIQEVGGYTF.